Each of the 21 T cell receptor beta chains below was sequenced from the same sample in a study of lymphopenia after photon versus proton radiotherapy. This table comes from immunoSEQ multiplex PCR, and its TCRdb copy is limited to in-frame clones, with some not included. The sample carries roughly 41,000 clones, around 85% recorded once. Sequencing used peripheral blood, obtained from a patient treated with photon-based radiotherapy. The origin of the receptors is a man aged 50-60 years with gastric cancer.

V is TRBV6-5 and J is TRBJ2-1; 9 nucleotides agree with TRBD1. Germline CDR1 MNHEY, CDR2 SVGAGI. The V and J ends lost 6 bases and 5 bases, in that order; junction bases with no gene match: 8. The CDR3 extends over 15 amino acids. The CDR3 region is CASRLDRGANNEQFF. The CDR3 DNA reads TGTGCCAGCAGGCTCGACAGGGGGGCTAACAATGAGCAGTTCTTC.

The chain has TRBV5-1 and TRBJ2-1; maybe TRBD2 (5 bases). Trimming cost V 5 bases and J 0 bases, with 15 bases left between them. Germline V CDR1 and CDR2: SGHRS, YFSETQ. The CDR3 runs to 16 residues. CDR3 amino acids: CASRRGFRSSYNEQFF. The CDR3 DNA sequence: TGCGCCAGCAGGCGCGGGTTCCGATCCTCCTACAATGAGCAGTTCTTC.

The chain recombines TRBV9 with TRBJ1-1; D perhaps matches TRBD1 (6 bases). There are 15 residues in the CDR3. CDR1 is SGDLS and CDR2 is YYNGEE in the germline V gene. Trimming stripped 4 bases from V and 5 bases from J, with 18 bases between. CDR3 bases: TGTGCCAGCAGCCCCCCCGACAGGCCGAGAACTGAAGCTTTCTTT. This translates into CASSPPDRPRTEAFF.

This clone has more than one count but fewer than ten. The chain combines TRBV21-1 with TRBJ2-7; TRBD1, the table's D call, lacks a check against the DNA. TRBV21-1 is a documented pseudogene. This CDR3 is 17 amino acids long. The CDR3 spells CARSGGSRGELRREQYF. CDR3 in DNA: TGTGCCAGAAGCGGGGGTTCCAGGGGGGAACTCCGTAGAGAGCAGTACTTC.

A single count supports this clone. V and J are TRBV11-3 and TRBJ2-7; 7 bases are shared with TRBD2. CDR3 length equals 13 residues. The J segment lost 5 bases and the V segment lost 0 bases, leaving 1 base of the junction unmatched. Germline values: CDR1 SGHNT, CDR2 YENEEA. This chain's CDR3 is CASSLESGDEQYF. The CDR3 nucleotides are TGTGCCAGCAGCTTAGAAAGCGGGGACGAGCAGTACTTC. The full variable domain, in which reference TRBV11-3 and TRBJ2-7 provide the parts outside the CDR3, is EAGVVQSPRYKIIEKKQPVAFWCNPISGHNTLYWYLQNLGQGPELLIRYENEEAVDDSQLPKDRFSAERLKGVDSTLKIQPAELGDSAVYLCASSLESGDEQYFGPGTRLTVT.

The chain is built from TRBV6-1 and TRBJ1-5; D is undetermined. CDR1 and CDR2 (germline): MNHNS, SASEGT. CDR3 length: 15 amino acids. V was cut by 6 bases and J by 1 base, with 13 bases left in between. The CDR3 protein is CASSGVSDSNQPQHF. CDR3 bases: TGTGCCAGCAGCGGCGTGAGTGACAGCAATCAGCCCCAGCATTTT.

The chain joins TRBV23-1 to TRBJ2-5, with 12 nucleotides matching TRBD1. TRBV23-1 is assigned to the ORF class and has an uncertain function. Trimming removed 4 bases from V and 11 bases from J; junction bases left unmatched: 11. The CDR3 spans 15 residues. This chain's CDR3 is CASSLPGQGAGEQYF. The CDR3 coding sequence is TGCGCCAGCAGTCTTCCGGGACAGGGGGCGGGGGAGCAGTACTTC.

This chain joins TRBV28 and TRBJ1-6; D unresolved. The germline V gene has CDR1 MDHEN and CDR2 SYDVKM. Trimming stripped 2 bases from V and 8 bases from J, with 4 bases between. This CDR3 has 12 amino acids. CDR3 in DNA: TGTGCCAGCAGTTTAGAGGATTCACCCCTCCACTTT. Protein product: CASSLEDSPLHF.

This chain links TRBV15 with TRBJ2-7, with unresolved D. Germline V gene data show CDR1 as LNHNV and CDR2 as YYDKDF (reference sequence). V was trimmed by 3 bases and J by 0 bases, leaving 12 bases between them. The CDR3 runs 15 residues. The CDR3 loop is CATSSGQDPSYEQYF. CDR3 coding DNA: TGTGCCACCAGCAGCGGTCAGGACCCCTCCTACGAGCAGTACTTC.

The rearrangement joins TRBV19 to TRBJ2-1; TRBD2 matches at 7 bases. CDR3 size: 14 residues. Germline V gene lookup returns CDR1 LNHDA and CDR2 SQIVND (reference sequence). With 6 bases clipped from V and 9 bases from J, the junction kept 11 bases outside the gene matches. The CDR3 loop reads CASSSGRESGEQFF. CDR3 nucleotides: TGTGCCAGTAGCTCGGGGCGGGAGAGTGGTGAGCAGTTCTTC.

The sample holds a few counts of this clone. The CDR3 loop reads CASSRMTGNTEAFF. The CDR3 coding sequence is TGTGCCAGCTCACGAATGACAGGGAACACTGAAGCTTTCTTT. The genes are TRBV18 and TRBJ1-1, with D maybe TRBD1 (6 bases). CDR3 size: 14 residues. The V gene's germline CDR1 is KGHSH and CDR2 LQKENI. The germline V and J ends were trimmed by 4 bases and 1 base, with 10 bases remaining between them.

The chain recombines TRBV9 with TRBJ1-1; maybe TRBD1 (6 bases). With 3 bases removed from V and 6 bases from J, the gap between germline ends came to 18 bases. CDR1 is SGDLS and CDR2 is YYNGEE in the germline V gene. The CDR3 is made up of 15 amino acids. CDR3 in amino acids: CASSAAQGKRAEAFF. For the CDR3, the DNA is TGTGCCAGCAGCGCAGCACAGGGTAAGAGGGCTGAAGCTTTCTTT.

The chain recombines TRBV12-5 with TRBJ1-2, with D unresolved. V was clipped by 0 bases and J by 5 bases, with 13 bases between them. The CDR3 runs to 15 residues. The V gene's germline CDR1 is LGHNT and CDR2 FRNRAP. The CDR3 is CASGLVAPGLYGYTF. CDR3 bases: TGTGCTAGTGGTTTGGTTGCCCCAGGTTTATATGGCTACACCTTC.

The V call is TRBV5-4, the J call TRBJ2-3; a weak D match, TRBD2 (5 bases). V was pared by 0 bases and J by 4 bases, with 9 bases between. The germline CDR1 and CDR2 sequences are SGHNT and YYREEE (reference sequence). CDR3 length: 14 residues. The CDR3 DNA is TGTGCCAGCAGCTTGGCTGTGAGGGCAGATACGCAGTATTTT. Its protein product is CASSLAVRADTQYF. Full variable domain (rest looked up from reference TRBV5-4 and TRBJ2-3): ETGVTQSPTHLIKTRGQQVTLRCSSQSGHNTVSWYQQALGQGPQFIFQYYREEENGRGNFPPRFSGLQFPNYSSELNVNALELDDSALYLCASSLAVRADTQYFGPGTRLTVL.

This chain links TRBV6-1 with TRBJ1-6, with TRBD1 as a possible D gene (5 bases). The CDR3 totals 14 residues. Germline V gene data show CDR1 as MNHNS and CDR2 as SASEGT. V was pared by 1 base and J by 7 bases, with 8 bases between. The CDR3 region is CASSEGQGNSPLHF. Written as DNA, the CDR3 is TGTGCCAGCAGTGAAGGCCAGGGAAATTCACCCCTCCACTTT.

The chain uses TRBV6-5 and TRBJ2-1; 8 bases fit TRBD1. The V segment lost 6 bases and the J segment 4 bases; nucleotides outside the gene matches: 5. Germline CDR1 MNHEY, CDR2 SVGAGI. The CDR3 is 14 residues long. In nucleotides, the CDR3 is TGTGCCAGCAGGCTGACAGGGGCGTACAATGAGCAGTTCTTC. Protein: CASRLTGAYNEQFF.

The chain links TRBV10-2 to TRBJ2-1; 9 bases agree with TRBD1. The CDR3 sequence is 15 residues long. Germline V gene sequence: CDR1 WSHSY, CDR2 SAAADI. Germline trimming cut 7 bases from V and 5 bases from J; bases unmatched to any gene: 9. The CDR3, as DNA: TGCGCCAGCATCCCTGTCGGGACAGGGAACAATGAGCAGTTCTTC. Encoded protein: CASIPVGTGNNEQFF.

The chain carries TRBV5-1 and TRBJ2-6, with D unclear. V dropped 4 bases and J dropped 0 bases, with 8 bases sitting between them. From germline, CDR1 is SGHRS and CDR2 YFSETQ. The length of the CDR3 is 15 residues. CDR3: CASSGPSSGANVLTF. The CDR3 DNA reads as TGCGCCAGCAGCGGTCCCAGCTCTGGGGCCAACGTCCTGACTTTC.

The chain joins TRBV2 to TRBJ2-7, with 8 bases aligning to TRBD1. Per the germline V gene, CDR1 is SNHLY and CDR2 is FYNNEI. Germline trimming cut 10 bases from V and 0 bases from J; bases unmatched to any gene: 5. The CDR3 covers 13 residues. The DNA for the CDR3 is TGTGCCACCGGACAGGGAAGCTCCTACGAGCAGTACTTC. Translation: CATGQGSSYEQYF.

This rearrangement joins TRBV18 to TRBJ2-1; TRBD1 matches at 9 bases. This CDR3 has 14 residues. J was trimmed by 7 bases and V by 4 bases; bases with no gene match: 5. Germline loops: CDR1 KGHSH, CDR2 LQKENI. In nucleotides, the CDR3 is TGTGCCAGCTCACAGGGACAGGGTTCAAATGAGCAGTTCTTC. Translation: CASSQGQGSNEQFF.

Here the CDR3 reads CASSTSIGGTANTGELFF. CDR3 DNA sequence: TGTGCCAGCAGCACCTCCATTGGGGGGACAGCGAACACCGGGGAGCTGTTTTTT. The chain joins TRBV9 to TRBJ2-2; D perhaps matches TRBD1 (7 bases). The CDR3 length is 18 residues. V gave up 4 bases and J gave up 0 bases, with 19 bases separating them. Germline CDR1 and CDR2: SGDLS and YYNGEE. Variable domain in full (rest from reference TRBV9 and TRBJ2-2): DSGVTQTPKHLITATGQRVTLRCSPRSGDLSVYWYQQSLDQGLQFLIQYYNGEERAKGNILERFSAQQFPDLHSELNLSSLELGDSALYFCASSTSIGGTANTGELFFGEGSRLTVL.